The clone carrying this T cell receptor (beta chain) was counted at least ten times. Antigen: not known. The V end was cut by 4 bases, the J end by 5 bases, with 14 bases between. From germline, CDR1 is LGHDT and CDR2 YNNKEL (reference sequence). The CDR3 contains 14 residues. This sample stems from a study of T cells in Graves' hyperthyroidism and ophthalmopathy. Study-wide points: Before onset, ophthalmopathy was predicted by the model a median around 6 months earlier.

In patients aged 18 to 65, hyperthyroidism was newly diagnosed, with duration under 2 months. Researchers took RNA transcripts and amplified the TCR beta CDR3 regions from them. In the first-round RT-PCR of the TCR CDR3, the HTBI primer set was used. TCRdb re-analysed the multiplex PCR reads in MiXCR, keeping a single row per CDR3 protein. In the table there are 200,000 or so distinct CDR3 sequences, 17% of which are singletons. The chain combines TRBV3-1 with TRBJ1-1; D remains unclear. The sequencing sample was made of blood. The sequence was collected from a woman in her forties or fifties with Graves' hyperthyroidism. CDR3 region: CASSPIGLGTEAFF. The CDR3 nucleotides are TGTGCCAGCAGCCCTATCGGTCTTGGGACTGAAGCTTTCTTT. Full variable domain (remainder filled in from reference TRBV3-1 and TRBJ1-1): DTAVSQTPKYLVTQMGNDKSIKCEQNLGHDTMYWYKQDSKKFLKIMFSYNNKELIINETVPNRFSPKSPDKAHLNLHINSLELGDSAVYFCASSPIGLGTEAFFGQGTRLTVV.